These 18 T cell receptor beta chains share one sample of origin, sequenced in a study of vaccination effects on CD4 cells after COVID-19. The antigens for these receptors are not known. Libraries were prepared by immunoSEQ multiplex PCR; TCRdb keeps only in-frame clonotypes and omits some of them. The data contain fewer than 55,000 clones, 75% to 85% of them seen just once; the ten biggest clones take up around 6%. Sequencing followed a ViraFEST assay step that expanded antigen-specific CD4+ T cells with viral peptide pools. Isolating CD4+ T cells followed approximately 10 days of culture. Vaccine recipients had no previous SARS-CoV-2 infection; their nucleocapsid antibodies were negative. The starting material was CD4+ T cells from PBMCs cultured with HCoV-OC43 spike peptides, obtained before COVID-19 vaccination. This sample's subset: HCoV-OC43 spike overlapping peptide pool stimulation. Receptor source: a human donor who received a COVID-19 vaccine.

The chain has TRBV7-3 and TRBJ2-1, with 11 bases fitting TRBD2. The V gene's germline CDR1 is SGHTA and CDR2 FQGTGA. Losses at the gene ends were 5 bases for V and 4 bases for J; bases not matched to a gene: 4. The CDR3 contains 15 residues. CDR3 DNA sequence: TGTGCCAGCAGCCCTAGACTAGCGGGGTACAATGAGCAGTTCTTC. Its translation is CASSPRLAGYNEQFF.

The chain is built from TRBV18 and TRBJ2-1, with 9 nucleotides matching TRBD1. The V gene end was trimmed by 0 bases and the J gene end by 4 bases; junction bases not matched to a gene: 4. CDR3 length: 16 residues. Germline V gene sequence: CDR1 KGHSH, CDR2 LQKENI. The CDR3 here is CASSPPRDRDYNEQFF. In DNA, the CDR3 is TGTGCCAGCTCACCACCGCGGGACAGGGATTACAATGAGCAGTTCTTC.

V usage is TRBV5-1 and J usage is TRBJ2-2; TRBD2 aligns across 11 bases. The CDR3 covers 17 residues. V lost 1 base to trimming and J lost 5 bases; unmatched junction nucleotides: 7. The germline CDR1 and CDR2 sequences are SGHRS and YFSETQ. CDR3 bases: TGCGCCAGCAGCTTGACCACCGGGACTAGCGGTACCGGGGAGCTGTTTTTT. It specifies CASSLTTGTSGTGELFF.

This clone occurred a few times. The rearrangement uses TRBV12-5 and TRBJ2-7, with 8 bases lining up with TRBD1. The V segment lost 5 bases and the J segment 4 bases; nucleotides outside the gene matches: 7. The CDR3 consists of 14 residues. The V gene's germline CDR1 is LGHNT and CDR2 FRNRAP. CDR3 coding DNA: TGTGCTAGTGGTACAGGGGGACCACCGTACGAGCAGTACGTC. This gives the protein CASGTGGPPYEQYV.

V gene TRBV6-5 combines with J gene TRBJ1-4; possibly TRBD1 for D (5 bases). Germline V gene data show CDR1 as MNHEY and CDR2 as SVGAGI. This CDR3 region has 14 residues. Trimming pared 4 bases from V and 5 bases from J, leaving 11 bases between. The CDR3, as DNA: TGTGCCAGCAGTTTTAGACAGCCCAATGAAAAACTGTTTTTT. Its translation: CASSFRQPNEKLFF.

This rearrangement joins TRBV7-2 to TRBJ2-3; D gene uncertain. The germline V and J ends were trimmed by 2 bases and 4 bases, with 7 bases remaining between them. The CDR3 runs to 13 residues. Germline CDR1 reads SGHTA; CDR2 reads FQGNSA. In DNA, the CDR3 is TGTGCCAGCAGCTTACTCCGGGCAGATACGCAGTATTTT. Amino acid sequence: CASSLLRADTQYF.

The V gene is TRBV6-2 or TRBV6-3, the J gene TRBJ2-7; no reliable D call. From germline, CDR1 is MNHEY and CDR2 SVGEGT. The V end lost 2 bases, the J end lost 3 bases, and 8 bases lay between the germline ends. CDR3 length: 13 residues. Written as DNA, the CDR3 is TGTGCCAGCAGTTACCAGGTCTACTACGAGCAGTACGTC. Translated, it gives CASSYQVYYEQYV.

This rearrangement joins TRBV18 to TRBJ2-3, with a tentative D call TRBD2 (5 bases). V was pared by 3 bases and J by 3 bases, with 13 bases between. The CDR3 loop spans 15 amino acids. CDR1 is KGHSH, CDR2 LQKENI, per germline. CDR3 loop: CASSPVRGRTDTQYF. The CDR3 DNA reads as TGTGCCAGCTCACCGGTTAGAGGGCGGACAGATACGCAGTATTTT.

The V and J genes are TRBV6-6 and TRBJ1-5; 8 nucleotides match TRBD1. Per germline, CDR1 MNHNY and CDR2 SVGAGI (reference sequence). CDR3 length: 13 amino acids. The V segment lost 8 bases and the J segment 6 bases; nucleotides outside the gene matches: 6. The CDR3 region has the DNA TGTGCCAGCTCCGACAGGGGCCCTCAGCCCCAGCATTTT. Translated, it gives CASSDRGPQPQHF.

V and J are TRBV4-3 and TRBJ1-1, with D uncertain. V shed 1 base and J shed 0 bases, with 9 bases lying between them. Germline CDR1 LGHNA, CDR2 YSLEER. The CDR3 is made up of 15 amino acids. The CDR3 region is CASSQVGSLNTEAFF. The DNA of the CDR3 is TGCGCCAGCAGCCAAGTGGGCTCCCTGAACACTGAAGCTTTCTTT.

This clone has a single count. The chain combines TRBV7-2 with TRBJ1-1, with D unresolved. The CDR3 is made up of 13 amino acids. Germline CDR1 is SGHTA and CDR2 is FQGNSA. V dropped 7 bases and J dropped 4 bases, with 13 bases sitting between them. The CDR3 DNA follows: TGTGCCAGCATCGGACGGAGTGTCACTGAAGCTTTCTTT. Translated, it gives CASIGRSVTEAFF.

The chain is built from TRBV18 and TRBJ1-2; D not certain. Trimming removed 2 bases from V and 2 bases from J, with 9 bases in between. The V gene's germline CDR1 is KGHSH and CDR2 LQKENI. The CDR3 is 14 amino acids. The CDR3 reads CASSPSIDNYGYTF. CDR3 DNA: TGTGCCAGCTCACCATCGATAGACAACTATGGCTACACCTTC.

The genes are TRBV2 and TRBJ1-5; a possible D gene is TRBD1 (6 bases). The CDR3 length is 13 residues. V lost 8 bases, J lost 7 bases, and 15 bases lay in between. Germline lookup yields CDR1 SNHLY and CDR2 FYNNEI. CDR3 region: CASRGQGIQPQHF. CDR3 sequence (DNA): TGTGCCAGCCGAGGGCAGGGGATACAGCCCCAGCATTTT.

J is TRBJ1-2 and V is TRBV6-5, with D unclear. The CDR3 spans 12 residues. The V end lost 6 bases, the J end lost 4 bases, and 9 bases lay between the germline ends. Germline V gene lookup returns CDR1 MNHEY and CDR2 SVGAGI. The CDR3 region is CASRTDVYGYTF. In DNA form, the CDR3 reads TGTGCCAGCAGAACAGATGTCTATGGCTACACCTTC.

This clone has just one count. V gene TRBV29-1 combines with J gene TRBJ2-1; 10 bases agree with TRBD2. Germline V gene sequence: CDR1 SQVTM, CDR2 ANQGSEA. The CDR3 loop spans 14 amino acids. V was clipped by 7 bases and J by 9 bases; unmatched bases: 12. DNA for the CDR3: TGCAGCGCTTCCTCCAGCGGGGGGGCCGGTGAGCAGTTCTTC. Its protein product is CSASSSGGAGEQFF.

CDR3 DNA: TGTGCCACCAGTGACCCCCGTGCTGGGATGCAAGAGACCCAGTACTTC. It codes for CATSDPRAGMQETQYF. The chain has TRBV24-1 and TRBJ2-5; D is uncertain. This CDR3 spans 16 amino acids. Between the trimmed V and J ends, which lost 4 bases and 2 bases, there was a span of 16 bases. Looked up from germline, CDR1 is KGHDR and CDR2 is SFDVKD.

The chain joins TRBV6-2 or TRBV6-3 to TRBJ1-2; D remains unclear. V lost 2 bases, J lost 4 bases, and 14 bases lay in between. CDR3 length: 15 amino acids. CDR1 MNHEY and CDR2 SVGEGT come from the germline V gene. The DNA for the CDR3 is TGTGCCAGCAGTTACGGTACGGCTACGATCTATGGCTACACCTTC. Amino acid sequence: CASSYGTATIYGYTF.

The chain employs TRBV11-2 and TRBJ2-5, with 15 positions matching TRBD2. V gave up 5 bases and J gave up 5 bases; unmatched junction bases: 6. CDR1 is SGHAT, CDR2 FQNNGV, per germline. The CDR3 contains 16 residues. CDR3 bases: TGTGCCAGCAGCCCTGGACTAGCGGGGGGGCGGGAGACCCAGTACTTC. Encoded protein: CASSPGLAGGRETQYF.